Given below is one T cell receptor (beta chain) in context. The data were obtained in a study of CD8 T cells in Susac syndrome. The CDR3 contains 13 residues. Deletions cut 1 base from V and 6 bases from J, with 10 bases between. CDR1 and CDR2 from the germline V gene are SGHTA and FQGNSA. Random hexamers were used to reverse transcribe an amount of about 0.45 to 1 ug RNA. TCRdb reprocessed the immunoSEQ multiplex PCR reads via MiXCR and lists one record per CDR3 protein. Among about 240,000 distinct CDR3 sequences listed, 90% to 96% were seen once. Fulfillment of recently defined diagnostic criteria for definite or probable disease was shown by the patients with Susac syndrome. In contrast to the negatively isolated CD8+ and CD4+ T cells, TEMRA cells were FACS-enriched.

The chain links TRBV7-2 to TRBJ2-7, with D uncertain. Sequenced material: CD4+ T cells from PBMCs. The clonotype originates from a human donor with Susac syndrome. The DNA of the CDR3 is TGTGCCAGCAGCTTAGGAGTGGACCGCGAGCAGTACTTC. It specifies CASSLGVDREQYF.